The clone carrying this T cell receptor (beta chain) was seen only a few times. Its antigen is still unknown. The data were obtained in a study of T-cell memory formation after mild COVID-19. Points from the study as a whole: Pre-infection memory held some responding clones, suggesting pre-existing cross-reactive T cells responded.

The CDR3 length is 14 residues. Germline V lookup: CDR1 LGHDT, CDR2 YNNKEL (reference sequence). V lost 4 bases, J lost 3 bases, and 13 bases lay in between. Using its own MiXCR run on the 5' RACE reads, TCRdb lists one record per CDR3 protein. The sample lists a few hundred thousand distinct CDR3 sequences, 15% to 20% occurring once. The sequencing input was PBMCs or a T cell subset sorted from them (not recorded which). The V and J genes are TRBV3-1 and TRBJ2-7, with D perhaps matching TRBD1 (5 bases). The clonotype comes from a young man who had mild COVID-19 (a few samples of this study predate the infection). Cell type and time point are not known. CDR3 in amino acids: CASSPARAYYEQYF. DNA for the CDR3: TGTGCCAGCAGCCCAGCCAGGGCGTACTACGAGCAGTACTTC.